This T cell receptor (beta chain) derives from a study of blood T cell repertoires in COVID-19. Sequenced by immunoSEQ multiplex PCR; TCRdb stores in-frame clones only, minus some. The sample shows under 250,000 clones, more than 70% of them seen only once. V was pared by 4 bases and J by 0 bases, with 12 bases between. CDR1 and CDR2 (germline): MNHEY, SVGEGT. The CDR3 consists of 15 residues. This TCR derives from a woman aged 50 to 60 with acute or convalescent COVID-19. Sequencing was performed on peripheral blood. This chain joins TRBV6-2 or TRBV6-3 and TRBJ1-1; no reliable D call. The chain's CDR3 is CASSWGEEVNTEAFF. In DNA form, the CDR3 reads TGTGCCAGCAGTTGGGGTGAGGAGGTGAACACTGAAGCTTTCTTT.